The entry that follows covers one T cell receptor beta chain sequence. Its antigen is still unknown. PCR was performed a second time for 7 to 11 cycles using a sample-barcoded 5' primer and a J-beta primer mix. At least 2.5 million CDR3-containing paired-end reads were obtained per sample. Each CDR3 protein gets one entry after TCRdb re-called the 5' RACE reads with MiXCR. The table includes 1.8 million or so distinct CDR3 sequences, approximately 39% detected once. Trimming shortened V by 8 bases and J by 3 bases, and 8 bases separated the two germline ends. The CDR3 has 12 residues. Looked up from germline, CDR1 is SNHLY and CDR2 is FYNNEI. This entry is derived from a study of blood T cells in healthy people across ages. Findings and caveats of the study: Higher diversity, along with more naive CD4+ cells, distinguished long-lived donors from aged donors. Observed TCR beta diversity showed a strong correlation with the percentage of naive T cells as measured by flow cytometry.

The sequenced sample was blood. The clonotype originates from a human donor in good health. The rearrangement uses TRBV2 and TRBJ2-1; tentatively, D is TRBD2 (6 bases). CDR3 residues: CASGGIYNEQFF. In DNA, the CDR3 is TGTGCCAGCGGGGGGATCTACAATGAGCAGTTCTTC.